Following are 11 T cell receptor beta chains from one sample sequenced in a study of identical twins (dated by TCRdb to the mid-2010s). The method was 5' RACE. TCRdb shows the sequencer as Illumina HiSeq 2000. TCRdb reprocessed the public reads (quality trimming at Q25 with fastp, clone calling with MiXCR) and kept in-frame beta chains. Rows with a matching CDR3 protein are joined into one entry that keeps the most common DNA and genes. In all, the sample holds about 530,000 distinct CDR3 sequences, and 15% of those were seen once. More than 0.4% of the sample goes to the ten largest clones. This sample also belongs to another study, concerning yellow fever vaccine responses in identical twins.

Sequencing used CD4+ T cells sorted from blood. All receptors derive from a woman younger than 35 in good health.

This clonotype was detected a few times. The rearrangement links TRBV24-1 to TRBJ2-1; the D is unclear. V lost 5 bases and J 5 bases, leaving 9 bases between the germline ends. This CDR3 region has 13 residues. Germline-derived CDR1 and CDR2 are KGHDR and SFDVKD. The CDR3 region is CATSGYSNNEQFF. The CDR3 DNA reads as TGTGCCACCAGTGGGTACAGTAACAATGAGCAGTTCTTC.

CDR3 loop: CASSYSTSGLTYNEQFF. CDR3 sequence (DNA): TGTGCCAGCAGTTACTCGACTAGCGGGTTAACCTACAATGAGCAGTTCTTC. The chain uses TRBV6-5 and TRBJ2-1; 10 bases align to TRBD2. Trimming removed 0 bases from V and 2 bases from J; junction bases left unmatched: 4. CDR1 is MNHEY, CDR2 SVGAGI, per germline. The CDR3 loop spans 17 amino acids.

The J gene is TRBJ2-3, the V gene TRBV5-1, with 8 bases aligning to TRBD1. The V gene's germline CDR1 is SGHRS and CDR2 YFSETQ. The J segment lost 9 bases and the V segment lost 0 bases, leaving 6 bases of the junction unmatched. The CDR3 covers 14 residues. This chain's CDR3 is CASSLEASGGTQYF. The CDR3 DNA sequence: TGCGCCAGCAGCTTGGAAGCCTCAGGGGGCACGCAGTATTTT. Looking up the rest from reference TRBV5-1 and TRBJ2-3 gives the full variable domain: KAGVTQTPRYLIKTRGQQVTLSCSPISGHRSVSWYQQTPGQGLQFLFEYFSETQRNKGNFPGRFSGRQFSNSRSEMNVSTLELGDSALYLCASSLEASGGTQYFGPGTRLTVL.

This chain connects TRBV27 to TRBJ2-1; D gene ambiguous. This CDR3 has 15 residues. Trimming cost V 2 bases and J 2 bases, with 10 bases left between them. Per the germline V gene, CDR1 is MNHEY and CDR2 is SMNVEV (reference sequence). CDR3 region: CASSLDYLAYNEQFF. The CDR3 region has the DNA TGTGCCAGCAGTTTAGATTACCTAGCCTACAATGAGCAGTTCTTC.

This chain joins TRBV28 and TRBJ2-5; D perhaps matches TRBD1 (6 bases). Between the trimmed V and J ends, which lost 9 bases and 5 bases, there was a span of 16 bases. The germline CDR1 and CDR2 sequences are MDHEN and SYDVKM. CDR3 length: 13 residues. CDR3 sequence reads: CASQTGSLETQYF. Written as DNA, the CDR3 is TGTGCCAGTCAAACAGGGAGTTTGGAGACCCAGTACTTC.

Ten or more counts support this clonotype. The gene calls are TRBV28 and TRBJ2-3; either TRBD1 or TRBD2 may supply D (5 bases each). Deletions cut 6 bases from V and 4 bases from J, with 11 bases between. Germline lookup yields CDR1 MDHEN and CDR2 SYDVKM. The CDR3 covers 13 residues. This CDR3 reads CASSPRGADTQYF. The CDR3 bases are TGTGCCAGCAGCCCTCGAGGGGCAGATACGCAGTATTTT. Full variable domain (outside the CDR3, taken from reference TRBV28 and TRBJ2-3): DVKVTQSSRYLVKRTGEKVFLECVQDMDHENMFWYRQDPGLGLRLIYFSYDVKMKEKGDIPEGYSVSREKKERFSLILESASTNQTSMYLCASSPRGADTQYFGPGTRLTVL.

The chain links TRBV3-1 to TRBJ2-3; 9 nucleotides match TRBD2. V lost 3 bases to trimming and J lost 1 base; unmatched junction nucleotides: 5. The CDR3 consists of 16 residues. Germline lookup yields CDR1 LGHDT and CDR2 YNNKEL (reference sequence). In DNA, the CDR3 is TGTGCCAGCAGCCATAGCGGGGGAGCCCGCACAGATACGCAGTATTTT. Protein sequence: CASSHSGGARTDTQYF.

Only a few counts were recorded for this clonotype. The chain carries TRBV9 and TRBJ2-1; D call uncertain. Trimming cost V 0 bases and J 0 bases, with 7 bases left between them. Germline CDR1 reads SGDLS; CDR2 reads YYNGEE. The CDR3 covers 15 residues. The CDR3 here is CASSVGQSSYNEQFF. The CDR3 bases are TGTGCCAGCAGCGTAGGTCAGAGCTCCTACAATGAGCAGTTCTTC.

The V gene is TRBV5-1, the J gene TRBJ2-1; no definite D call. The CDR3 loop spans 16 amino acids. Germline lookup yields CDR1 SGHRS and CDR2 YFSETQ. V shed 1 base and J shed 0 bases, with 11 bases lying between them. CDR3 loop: CASSLNMASSYNEQFF. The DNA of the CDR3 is TGCGCCAGCAGCTTGAACATGGCTAGCTCCTACAATGAGCAGTTCTTC.

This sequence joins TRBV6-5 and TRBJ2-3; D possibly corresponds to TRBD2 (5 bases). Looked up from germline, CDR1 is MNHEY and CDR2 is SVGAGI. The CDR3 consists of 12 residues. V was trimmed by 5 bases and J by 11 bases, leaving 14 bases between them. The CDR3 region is CASSSTPDWQYF. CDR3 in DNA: TGTGCCAGCAGTAGTACCCCGGACTGGCAGTATTTT.

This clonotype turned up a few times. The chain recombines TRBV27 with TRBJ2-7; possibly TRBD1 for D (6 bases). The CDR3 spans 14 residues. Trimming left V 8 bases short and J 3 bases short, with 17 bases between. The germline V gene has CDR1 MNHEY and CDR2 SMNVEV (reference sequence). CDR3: CASSSRGQRYEQYF. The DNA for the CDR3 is TGTGCCAGCTCCAGCCGGGGACAACGCTACGAGCAGTACTTC.